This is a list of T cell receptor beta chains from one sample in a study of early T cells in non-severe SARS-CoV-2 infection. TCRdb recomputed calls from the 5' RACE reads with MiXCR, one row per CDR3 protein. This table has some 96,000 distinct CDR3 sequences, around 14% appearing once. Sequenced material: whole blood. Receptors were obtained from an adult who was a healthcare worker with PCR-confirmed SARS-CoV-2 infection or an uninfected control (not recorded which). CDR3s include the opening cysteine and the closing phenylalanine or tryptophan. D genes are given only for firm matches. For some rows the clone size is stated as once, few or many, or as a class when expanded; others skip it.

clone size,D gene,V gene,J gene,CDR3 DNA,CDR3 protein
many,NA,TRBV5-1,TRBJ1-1,TGCGCCAGCAGCTCGGGCCACGGAGGAACTGAAGCTTTCTTT,CASSSGHGGTEAFF
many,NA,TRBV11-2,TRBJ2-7,TGTGCCAGCAGCCCCATAGCGGACCCCCCCTCCTACGAGCAGTACTTC,CASSPIADPPSYEQYF
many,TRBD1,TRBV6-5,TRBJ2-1,TGTGCCAGCAGTCGTCCGGGACAGGGCCTCAATGTGCAGTTCTTC,CASSRPGQGLNVQFF
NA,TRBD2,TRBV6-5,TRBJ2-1,TGTGCCAGCAGTTTAAGCTTGGGACTAGCGGGGGGCCCCTACAATGAGCAGTTCTTC,CASSLSLGLAGGPYNEQFF
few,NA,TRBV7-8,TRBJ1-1,TGTGCCAGCAGCATTCAGGGGACAACGAACACTGAAGCTTTCTTT,CASSIQGTTNTEAFF
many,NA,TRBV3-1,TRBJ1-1,TGTGCCAGCAGCCTTGTTGGGGGCTCCAACACTGAAGCTTTCTTT,CASSLVGGSNTEAFF
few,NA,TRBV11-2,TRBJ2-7,TGTGCCAGCACTCAAGGGCCGGGACGGAGCTCCTACGAGCAGTACTTC,CASTQGPGRSSYEQYF
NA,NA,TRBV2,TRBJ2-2,TGTGCCAGCAGTGAACATCAACTGAGATCCGGGGAGCTGTTTTTT,CASSEHQLRSGELFF
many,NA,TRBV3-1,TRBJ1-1,TGTGCCAGCAGCCAAGCGACAGGGAACACTGAAGCTTTCTTT,CASSQATGNTEAFF
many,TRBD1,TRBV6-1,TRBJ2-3,TGTGCCAACAAACAGGGGTCAGATACGCAGTATTTT,CANKQGSDTQYF
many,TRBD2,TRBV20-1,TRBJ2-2,TGCAGTGCCCAGCTAGCGGGGAGAATCACCGGGGAGCTGTTTTTT,CSAQLAGRITGELFF
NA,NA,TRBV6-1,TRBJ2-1,TGTGCCAGCAGTAAATGGCCAGCGCGGGATGAGCAGTTCTTC,CASSKWPARDEQFF
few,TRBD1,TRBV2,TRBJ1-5,TGTGCCAGCAGGGACAGGGGGGTCGATCAGCCCCAGCATTTT,CASRDRGVDQPQHF
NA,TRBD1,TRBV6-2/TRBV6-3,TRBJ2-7,TGTGCCAGCAGTTCCACAGGGGGCCCCTACGAGCAGTACTTC,CASSSTGGPYEQYF
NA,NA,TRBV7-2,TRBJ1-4,TGTGCCAGCAGCTTCACGGGAGAAAAACTGTTTTTT,CASSFTGEKLFF
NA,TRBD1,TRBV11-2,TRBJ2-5,TGTGCCAGCAGCTTAGAGGGGACAGGCCTGGCGGAGACCCAGTACTTC,CASSLEGTGLAETQYF
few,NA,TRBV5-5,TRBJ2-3,TGTGCCAGTTGGGTAGGGCTCAGCACAGATACGCAGTATTTT,CASWVGLSTDTQYF
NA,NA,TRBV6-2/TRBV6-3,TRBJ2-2,TGTGCCAGCAGTTACCGTGGGTTCACCGGGGAGCTGTTTTTT,CASSYRGFTGELFF
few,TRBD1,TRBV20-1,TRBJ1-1,TGCAGTGCTACTCTCAGGGGGCTGGTAACTTTCTTT,CSATLRGLVTFF
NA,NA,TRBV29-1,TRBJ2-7,TGCAGCGCCGGCCGGGGTTTAGTATCCGGCTACGAGCAGTACTTC,CSAGRGLVSGYEQYF
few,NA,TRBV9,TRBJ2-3,TGTGCCAGCAGCGACCCGGCCCGCACAGATACGCAGTATTTT,CASSDPARTDTQYF
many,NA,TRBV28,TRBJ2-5,TGTGCCAGCAGTTCGGAACTCCAGTTGAGAACCCAGTACTTC,CASSSELQLRTQYF
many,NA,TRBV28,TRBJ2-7,TGTGCCAGCAGTTTACCAGGACGGAGCTCCTACGAGCAGTACTTC,CASSLPGRSSYEQYF
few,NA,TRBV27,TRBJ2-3,TGTGCCAGCAGTTTAAATGGAGGGGGCCGCACAGATACGCAGTATTTT,CASSLNGGGRTDTQYF
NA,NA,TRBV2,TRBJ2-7,TGTGCCAGCCTGGAAGGTTCCTACGAGCAGTACTTC,CASLEGSYEQYF
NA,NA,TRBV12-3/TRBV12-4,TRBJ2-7,TGTGTCAGCAGCCGACAGAAGAGCGAGCAGTACTTC,CVSSRQKSEQYF
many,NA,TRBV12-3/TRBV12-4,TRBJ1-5,TGTGCCAGCAGTCCACGACAGATTAGCAATCAGCCCCAGCATTTT,CASSPRQISNQPQHF
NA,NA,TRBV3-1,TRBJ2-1,TGTGCCAGCAGCTGGGGGACCAGGGGTGACAATGAGCAGTTCTTC,CASSWGTRGDNEQFF
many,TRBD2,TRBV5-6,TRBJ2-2,TGTGCCAGCAGCTCTACGACGGGGGGGCTCACCGGGGAGCTGTTTTTT,CASSSTTGGLTGELFF
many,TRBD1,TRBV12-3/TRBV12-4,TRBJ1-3,TGTGCCAGCAGGGGGACAGGGGCTCTGGGAAACACCATATATTTT,CASRGTGALGNTIYF
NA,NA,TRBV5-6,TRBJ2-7,TGTGCCAGCAGCTTCTTGCAGGCCTACGAGCAGTACTTC,CASSFLQAYEQYF
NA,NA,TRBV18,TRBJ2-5,TGTGCCAGCTCACCACGTGGACTCCAAGAGACCCAGTACTTC,CASSPRGLQETQYF
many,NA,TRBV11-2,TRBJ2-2,TGTGCCAGCAGCTTAGGTTACGGGGAGCTGTTTTTT,CASSLGYGELFF
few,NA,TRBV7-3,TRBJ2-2,TGTGCCAGCAGCTTTAGAAAAGGGGCAGGGAACACCGGGGAGCTGTTTTTT,CASSFRKGAGNTGELFF
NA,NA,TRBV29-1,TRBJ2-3,TGCAGCGGGAGGGCCCGACGGGTCACAGATACGCAGTATTTT,CSGRARRVTDTQYF
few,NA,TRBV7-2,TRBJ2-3,TGTGCCAGCAGCTTAGCGCAGGTTGATACGCAGTATTTT,CASSLAQVDTQYF
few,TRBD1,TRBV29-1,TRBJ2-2,TGCAGCGGGGGACAGGCCAACACCGGGGAGCTGTTTTTT,CSGGQANTGELFF
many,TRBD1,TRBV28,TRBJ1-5,TGTGCCAGCAGTGATACAGGGGGGTTCAATCAGCCCCAGCATTTT,CASSDTGGFNQPQHF
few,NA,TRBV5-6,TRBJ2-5,TGTGCCAGCAGCCATAAAGAGACCCAGTACTTC,CASSHKETQYF
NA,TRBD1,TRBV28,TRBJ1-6,TGTGCCACACGAACAGGGGGTTATTCACCCCTCCACTTT,CATRTGGYSPLHF
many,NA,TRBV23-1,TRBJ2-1,TGCGCCAGCAGTCAATCGGGGCCCGACTCCTACAATGAGCAGTTCTTC,CASSQSGPDSYNEQFF
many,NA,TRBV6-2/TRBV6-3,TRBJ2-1,TGTGCCAGCAGTTCCCCCCAGAAGCGGCGCCTCTCCTACAATGAGCAGTTCTTC,CASSSPQKRRLSYNEQFF
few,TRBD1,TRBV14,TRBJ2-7,TGTGCCAGCTCCTGGGGACAGGGGTTCGACGAGCAGTACTTC,CASSWGQGFDEQYF
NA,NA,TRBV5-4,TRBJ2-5,TGTGCCAGCAGCCCCTCCCGGGCCTATGGGGGTCAAGAGACCCAGTACTTC,CASSPSRAYGGQETQYF
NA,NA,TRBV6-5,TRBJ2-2,TGTGCCAGCAGTTACCGGGGCGCGAACACCGGGGAGCTGTTTTTT,CASSYRGANTGELFF
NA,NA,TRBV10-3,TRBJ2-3,TGTGCCATCAGTGATCACGGGGCAGATACGCAGTATTTT,CAISDHGADTQYF